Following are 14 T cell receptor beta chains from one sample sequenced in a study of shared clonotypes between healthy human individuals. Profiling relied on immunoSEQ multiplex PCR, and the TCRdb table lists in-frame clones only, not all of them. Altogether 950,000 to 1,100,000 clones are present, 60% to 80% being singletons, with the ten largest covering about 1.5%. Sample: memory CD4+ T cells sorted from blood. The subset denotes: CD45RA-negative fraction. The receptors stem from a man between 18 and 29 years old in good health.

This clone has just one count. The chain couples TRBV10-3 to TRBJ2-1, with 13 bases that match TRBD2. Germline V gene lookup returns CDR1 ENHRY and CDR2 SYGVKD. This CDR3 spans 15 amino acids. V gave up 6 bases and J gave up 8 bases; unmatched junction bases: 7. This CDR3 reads CAIRVGTSGVYEQFF. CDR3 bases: TGTGCCATCAGAGTTGGGACTAGCGGGGTCTATGAGCAGTTCTTC.

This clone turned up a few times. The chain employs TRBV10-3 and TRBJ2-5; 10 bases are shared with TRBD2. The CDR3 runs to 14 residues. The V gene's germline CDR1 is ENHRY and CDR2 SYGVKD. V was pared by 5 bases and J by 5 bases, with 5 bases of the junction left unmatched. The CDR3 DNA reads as TGTGCCATCAGTACTAGCGGGAACTGGGAGACCCAGTACTTC. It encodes CAISTSGNWETQYF.

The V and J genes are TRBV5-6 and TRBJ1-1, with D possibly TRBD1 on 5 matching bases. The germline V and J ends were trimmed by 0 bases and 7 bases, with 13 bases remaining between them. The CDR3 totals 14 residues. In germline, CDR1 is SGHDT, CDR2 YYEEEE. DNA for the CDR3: TGTGCCAGCAGCTTGGAAAGGGGTCTTGGTGAAGCTTTCTTT. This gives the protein CASSLERGLGEAFF.

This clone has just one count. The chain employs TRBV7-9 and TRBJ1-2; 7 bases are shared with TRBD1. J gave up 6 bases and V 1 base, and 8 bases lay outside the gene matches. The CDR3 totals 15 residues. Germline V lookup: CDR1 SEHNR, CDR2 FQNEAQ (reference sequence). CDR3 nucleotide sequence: TGTGCCAGCAGCTTAGGGGGAGGGGGCTCAAATGGCTACACCTTC. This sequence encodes CASSLGGGGSNGYTF.

CDR3 sequence: CASSLDVWGTDTQYF. The CDR3 DNA follows: TGCGCCAGCAGCTTGGATGTTTGGGGAACAGATACGCAGTATTTT. The chain employs TRBV5-1 and TRBJ2-3; D not certain. CDR3 length: 15 residues. In germline, CDR1 is SGHRS, CDR2 YFSETQ. Trimming left V 0 bases short and J 3 bases short, with 11 bases between.

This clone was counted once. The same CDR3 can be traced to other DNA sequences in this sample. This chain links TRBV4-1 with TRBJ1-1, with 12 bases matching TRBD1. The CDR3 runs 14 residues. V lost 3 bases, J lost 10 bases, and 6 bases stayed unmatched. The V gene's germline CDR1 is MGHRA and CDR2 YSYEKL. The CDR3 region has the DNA TGCGCCAGCAGCCACCCGGGACAGGGGGCCCTAGCTTTCTTT. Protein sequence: CASSHPGQGALAFF.

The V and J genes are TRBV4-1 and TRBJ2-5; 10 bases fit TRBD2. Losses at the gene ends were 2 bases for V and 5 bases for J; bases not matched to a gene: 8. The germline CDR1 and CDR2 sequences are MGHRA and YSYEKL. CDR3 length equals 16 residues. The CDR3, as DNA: TGCGCCAGCAGCCAAAAACTAGCGGGGATGGGTGAGACCCAGTACTTC. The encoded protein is CASSQKLAGMGETQYF.

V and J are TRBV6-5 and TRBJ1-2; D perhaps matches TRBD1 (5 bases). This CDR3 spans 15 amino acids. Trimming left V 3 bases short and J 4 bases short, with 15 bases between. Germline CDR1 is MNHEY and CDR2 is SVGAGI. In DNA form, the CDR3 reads TGTGCCAGCAGTTATGGGAAGGGGCAGGTCTATGGCTACACCTTC. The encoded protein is CASSYGKGQVYGYTF.

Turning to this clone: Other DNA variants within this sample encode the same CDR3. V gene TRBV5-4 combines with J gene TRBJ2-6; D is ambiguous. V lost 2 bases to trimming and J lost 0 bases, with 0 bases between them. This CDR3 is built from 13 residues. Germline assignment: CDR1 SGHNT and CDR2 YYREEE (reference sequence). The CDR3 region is CASSFSGANVLTF. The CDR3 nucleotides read TGTGCCAGCAGCTTCTCTGGGGCCAACGTCCTGACTTTC.

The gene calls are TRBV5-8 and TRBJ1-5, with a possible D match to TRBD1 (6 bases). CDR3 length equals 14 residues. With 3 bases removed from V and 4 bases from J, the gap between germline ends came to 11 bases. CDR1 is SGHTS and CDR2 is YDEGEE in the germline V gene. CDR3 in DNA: TGTGCCAGCAGCTCTGGACAGAAGAATCAGCCCCAGCATTTT. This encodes CASSSGQKNQPQHF.

In nucleotides, the CDR3 is TGCGCCAGCAGCTTGGCCCCCGACGGTACAGAGGGGGGCTACACCTTC. Residues: CASSLAPDGTEGGYTF. The J gene is TRBJ1-2, the V gene TRBV5-1, with D perhaps TRBD1 (5 bases). The germline V gene has CDR1 SGHRS and CDR2 YFSETQ. The length of the CDR3 is 16 residues. With 0 bases removed from V and 8 bases from J, the gap between germline ends came to 20 bases.

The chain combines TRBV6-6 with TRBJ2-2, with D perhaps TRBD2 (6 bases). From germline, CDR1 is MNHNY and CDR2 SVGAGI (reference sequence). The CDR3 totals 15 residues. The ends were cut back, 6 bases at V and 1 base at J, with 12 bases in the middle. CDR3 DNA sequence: TGTGCCAGCAGCCCCAGGGACTTGAACACCGGGGAGCTGTTTTTT. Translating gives CASSPRDLNTGELFF.

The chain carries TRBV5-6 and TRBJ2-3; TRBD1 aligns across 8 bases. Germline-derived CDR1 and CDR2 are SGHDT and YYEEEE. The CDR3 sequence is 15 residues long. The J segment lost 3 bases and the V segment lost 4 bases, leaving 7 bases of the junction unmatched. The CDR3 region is CASSKTGEGTDTQYF. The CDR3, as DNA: TGTGCCAGCAGCAAGACAGGGGAAGGGACAGATACGCAGTATTTT. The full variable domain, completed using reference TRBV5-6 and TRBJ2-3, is DAGVTQSPTHLIKTRGQQVTLRCSPKSGHDTVSWYQQALGQGPQFIFQYYEEEERQRGNFPDRFSGHQFPNYSSELNVNALLLGDSALYLCASSKTGEGTDTQYFGPGTRLTVL.

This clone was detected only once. CDR3 sequence reads: CASSRTVTEQYF. The CDR3 nucleotides read TGTGCCAGCAGCCGGACAGTAACCGAGCAGTACTTC. The chain uses TRBV5-6 and TRBJ2-7, with a weak D call TRBD1 (6 bases). From germline, CDR1 is SGHDT and CDR2 YYEEEE. V lost 4 bases to trimming and J lost 6 bases, with 11 bases between them. The CDR3 is 12 residues long.